This TCR beta chain was captured by sequencing in a study of CD8 T cells in Susac syndrome. TCR beta was sequenced from blood CD8+ and CD4+ T cells. Negative isolation was used for CD8+ and CD4+ T cells and FACS enrichment for TEMRA cells. This CDR3 contains 15 residues. Germline V gene data show CDR1 as KGHSH and CDR2 as LQKENI. Trimming took off 3 bases at V and 1 base at J, with 9 bases between the two ends. After extraction with the RNeasy kit, roughly 0.45 to 1 ug of the RNA was reverse transcribed using random hexamers. immunoSEQ multiplex PCR amplified TCR beta CDR3 across 54 Vbeta, 13 Jbeta. Via MiXCR, TCRdb re-called the immunoSEQ multiplex PCR reads, giving one row per CDR3 protein. The table has approximately 200,000 distinct CDR3 sequences, 95% seen once.

This clonotype was sampled from a human donor with multiple sclerosis. The sample consisted of CD4+ T cells from PBMCs. The chain couples TRBV18 to TRBJ2-2, with D unclear. The CDR3 DNA is TGTGCCAGCTCACCTCTTATGGGGAACACCGGGGAGCTGTTTTTT. Its protein product is CASSPLMGNTGELFF.